The 10 T cell receptor beta chains below all came from one sample that was sequenced in a study of cytomegalovirus exposure and HLA in healthy donors. Primers included in the PCR were 60 Vbeta and 13 Jbeta primers. The protocol was immunoSEQ multiplex PCR, while the TCRdb copy is restricted to in-frame clones and leaves out a portion. The sample contains fewer than 200,000 clones, approximately 67% of which appear only once. Sequenced: PBMCs. The receptor set was obtained from a young woman in good health and CMV-seropositive.

In regard to this clone: One end of the junction is discordant with germline, which a read error may explain. The chain couples TRBV7-9 to TRBJ2-1; 9 bases map to TRBD2. Looked up from germline, CDR1 is SEHNR and CDR2 is FQNEAQ (reference sequence). This CDR3 has 13 residues. CDR3 in DNA: TGTGCCAGCAGCCTAGCGGGGAGGTATGAGCAGTTCTTC. Amino acids: CASSLAGRYEQFF.

This clone was picked up a small number of times. The chain employs TRBV18 and TRBJ1-1, with a possible D match to TRBD1 (6 bases). Germline assignment: CDR1 KGHSH and CDR2 LQKENI. The ends were cut back, 3 bases at V and 5 bases at J, with 16 bases in the middle. The CDR3 is 15 amino acids. DNA of the CDR3: TGTGCCAGCTCACCGGGGGCCGAACTGGGGACTGAAGCTTTCTTT. Protein product: CASSPGAELGTEAFF.

V usage is TRBV27 and J usage is TRBJ2-1; a weak D match, TRBD2 (6 bases). The CDR3 totals 13 residues. Trimming cost V 3 bases and J 4 bases, with 7 bases left between them. Per germline, CDR1 MNHEY and CDR2 SMNVEV (reference sequence). CDR3 amino acids: CASSLGTYNEQFF. DNA for the CDR3: TGTGCCAGCAGTTTGGGGACTTACAATGAGCAGTTCTTC.

This clone showed up just a few times. The gene calls are TRBV19 and TRBJ2-3; no definite D call. The CDR3 extends over 15 amino acids. Trimming pared 3 bases from V and 4 bases from J, leaving 14 bases between. Looked up from germline, CDR1 is LNHDA and CDR2 is SQIVND (reference sequence). CDR3 in DNA: TGTGCCAGTAGTATTAGTCTAGACGCGGCAGATACGCAGTATTTT. It is translated as CASSISLDAADTQYF.

The chain combines TRBV27 with TRBJ1-1; 7 bases are a match to TRBD1. CDR3 length: 14 residues. Germline V CDR1 and CDR2: MNHEY, SMNVEV (reference sequence). V lost 8 bases to trimming and J lost 4 bases; unmatched junction nucleotides: 10. In DNA, the CDR3 is TGTGCCAGCTTAGGGGGCGAGGTTACCACTGAAGCTTTCTTT. Translated: CASLGGEVTTEAFF.

The rearrangement joins TRBV5-1 to TRBJ2-7, with D tentatively TRBD1 (6 bases). V dropped 3 bases and J dropped 3 bases, with 25 bases sitting between them. The CDR3 has 18 residues. Germline V gene sequence: CDR1 SGHRS, CDR2 YFSETQ. The CDR3 region is CASSWTGQTYGDFYEQYF. CDR3 DNA sequence: TGCGCCAGCAGCTGGACTGGACAGACATATGGGGATTTCTACGAGCAGTACTTC.

This sequence joins TRBV5-6 and TRBJ2-5; 7 nucleotides line up with TRBD2. From germline, CDR1 is SGHDT and CDR2 YYEEEE. The V segment lost 3 bases and the J segment 4 bases; nucleotides outside the gene matches: 6. The CDR3 runs 14 residues. The CDR3 bases are TGTGCCAGCAGCTCAACTAGCGTTACAGAGACCCAGTACTTC. Its protein is CASSSTSVTETQYF.

The genes are TRBV20-1 and TRBJ1-1, with a tentative D call TRBD1 (6 bases). The CDR3 is 11 amino acids. Trimming shortened V by 5 bases and J by 12 bases, and 16 bases separated the two germline ends. Germline V lookup: CDR1 DFQATT, CDR2 SNEGSKA (reference sequence). The CDR3 is CSASGTSLSFF. Written as DNA, the CDR3 is TGCAGTGCTTCCGGGACAAGTCTGTCTTTCTTT.

The chain uses TRBV29-1 and TRBJ2-1; D is unresolved. Trimming cost V 7 bases and J 4 bases, with 8 bases left between them. CDR1 SQVTM and CDR2 ANQGSEA come from the germline V gene. CDR3 size: 11 residues. The CDR3 here is CSAQAYNEQFF. The CDR3 DNA sequence: TGCAGCGCTCAGGCGTACAATGAGCAGTTCTTC.

In its sample, this clone was seen a few times. The chain recombines TRBV4-1 with TRBJ2-6; TRBD2 matches at 7 bases. V shed 7 bases and J 1 base; nucleotides not matched to a gene: 7. Germline CDR1 MGHRA, CDR2 YSYEKL. This CDR3 is built from 16 residues. CDR3 nucleotide sequence: TGCGCCAGCACCCGAATGGGAGGGTCTGGGGCCAACGTCCTGACTTTC. Amino acid sequence: CASTRMGGSGANVLTF.